There are a few counts of the clone carrying this TCR beta chain. Its antigen is currently unknown. The sample is drawn from a study of beta chain features in type 1 diabetes. As every portion of the isolated RNA was reverse transcribed, the sequencing read expressed TCRB transcripts. Profiled with immunoSEQ multiplex PCR; TCRdb holds only in-frame clones, not every one. Altogether 500,000 to 800,000 clones are present, roughly 12% being singletons, with the ten largest covering 0.095% to 0.15%. Whole-study findings and limits: In all four CD4+ subsets, TCRB CDR3 length was significantly, moderately reduced in type 1 diabetes.

The CDR3 sequence is 13 residues long. The germline gives CDR1 SGHTA, CDR2 FQGNSA. Trimming removed 4 bases from V and 9 bases from J, with 13 bases in between. This chain links TRBV7-2 with TRBJ2-4; D is unresolved. Sequenced material: naive CD4+ T cells from blood. This clonotype was obtained from a man aged 30 to 39 with type 1 diabetes. CDR3 protein: CASSSTPVGIQYF. The CDR3, as DNA: TGTGCCAGCAGCTCGACTCCGGTAGGCATTCAGTACTTC.